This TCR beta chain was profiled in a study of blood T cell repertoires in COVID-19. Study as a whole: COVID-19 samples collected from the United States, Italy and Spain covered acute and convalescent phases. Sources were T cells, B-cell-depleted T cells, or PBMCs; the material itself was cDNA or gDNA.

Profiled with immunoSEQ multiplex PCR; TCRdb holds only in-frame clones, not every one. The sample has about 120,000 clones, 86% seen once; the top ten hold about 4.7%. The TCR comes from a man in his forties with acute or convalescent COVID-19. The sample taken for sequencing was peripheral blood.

The CDR3 bases are TGCGCCAGCAGCTTGGCCCCCCCGGGGGTAAGCAATCAGCCCCAGCATTTT. The encoded protein is CASSLAPPGVSNQPQHF. The rearrangement joins TRBV5-1 to TRBJ1-5, with a weak D call TRBD1 (5 bases). Trimming shortened V by 0 bases and J by 1 base, and 14 bases separated the two germline ends. The CDR3 consists of 17 residues. Germline V lookup: CDR1 SGHRS, CDR2 YFSETQ. The whole variable domain, filled in from reference TRBV5-1 and TRBJ1-5, reads KAGVTQTPRYLIKTRGQQVTLSCSPISGHRSVSWYQQTPGQGLQFLFEYFSETQRNKGNFPGRFSGRQFSNSRSEMNVSTLELGDSALYLCASSLAPPGVSNQPQHFGDGTRLSIL.